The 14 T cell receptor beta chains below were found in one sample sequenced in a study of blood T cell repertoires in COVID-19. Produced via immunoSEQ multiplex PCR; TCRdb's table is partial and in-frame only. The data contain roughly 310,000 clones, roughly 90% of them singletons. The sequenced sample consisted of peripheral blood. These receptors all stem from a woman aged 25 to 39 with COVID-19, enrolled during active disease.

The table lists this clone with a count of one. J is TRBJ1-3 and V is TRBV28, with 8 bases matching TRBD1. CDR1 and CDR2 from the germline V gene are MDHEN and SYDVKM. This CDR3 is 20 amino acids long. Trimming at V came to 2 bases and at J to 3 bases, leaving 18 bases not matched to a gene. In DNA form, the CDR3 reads TGTGCCAGCAGTTTAGCCGGGACAGGACTTATTTCGAGTAGTGGAAACACCATATATTTT. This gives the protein CASSLAGTGLISSSGNTIYF.

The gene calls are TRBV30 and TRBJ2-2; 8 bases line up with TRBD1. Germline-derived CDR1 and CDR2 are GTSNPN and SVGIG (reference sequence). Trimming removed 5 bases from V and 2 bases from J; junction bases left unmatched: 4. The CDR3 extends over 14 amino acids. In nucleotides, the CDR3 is TGTGCCTGGGCGACAGGGGCCAACACCGGGGAGCTGTTTTTT. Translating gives CAWATGANTGELFF.

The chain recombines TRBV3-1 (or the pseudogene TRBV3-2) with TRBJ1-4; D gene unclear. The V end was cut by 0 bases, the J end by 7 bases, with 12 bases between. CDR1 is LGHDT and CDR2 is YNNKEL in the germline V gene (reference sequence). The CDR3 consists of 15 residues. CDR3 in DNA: TGTGCCAGCAGCCAAGACACCCACCCTATTGAAAAACTGTTTTTT. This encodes CASSQDTHPIEKLFF.

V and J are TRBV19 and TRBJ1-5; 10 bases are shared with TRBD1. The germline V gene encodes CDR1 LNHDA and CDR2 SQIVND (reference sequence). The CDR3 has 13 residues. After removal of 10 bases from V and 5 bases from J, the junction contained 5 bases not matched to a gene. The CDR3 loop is CATAGTGDQPQHF. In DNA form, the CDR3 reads TGTGCCACTGCCGGGACAGGGGATCAGCCCCAGCATTTT.

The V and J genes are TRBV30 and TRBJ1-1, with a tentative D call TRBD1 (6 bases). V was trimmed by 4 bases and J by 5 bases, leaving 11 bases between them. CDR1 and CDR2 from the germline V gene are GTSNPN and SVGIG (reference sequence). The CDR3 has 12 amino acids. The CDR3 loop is CAWTGRGTEAFF. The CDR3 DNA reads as TGTGCCTGGACGGGCAGGGGAACTGAAGCTTTCTTT.

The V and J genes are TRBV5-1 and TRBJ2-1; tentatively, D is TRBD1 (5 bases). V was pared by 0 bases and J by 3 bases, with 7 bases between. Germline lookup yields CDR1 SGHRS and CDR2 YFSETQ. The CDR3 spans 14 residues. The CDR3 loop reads CASSLEQVYNEQFF. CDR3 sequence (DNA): TGCGCCAGCAGCTTGGAACAGGTCTACAATGAGCAGTTCTTC.

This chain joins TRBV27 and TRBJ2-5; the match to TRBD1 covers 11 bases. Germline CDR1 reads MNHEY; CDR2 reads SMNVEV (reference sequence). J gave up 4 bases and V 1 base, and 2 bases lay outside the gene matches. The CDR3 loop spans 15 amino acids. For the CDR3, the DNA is TGTGCCAGCAGTTTATGGACAGGGGGCGTAGAGACCCAGTACTTC. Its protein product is CASSLWTGGVETQYF.

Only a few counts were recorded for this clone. This CDR3 is CASRPGGNTEAFF. CDR3 in DNA: TGTGCCAGCAGGCCAGGGGGAAACACTGAAGCTTTCTTT. V usage is TRBV6-5 and J usage is TRBJ1-1; 7 bases are a match to TRBD1. V shed 6 bases, J shed 2 bases, and the junction held 3 bases outside the gene matches. The CDR3 consists of 13 residues. The germline gives CDR1 MNHEY, CDR2 SVGAGI.

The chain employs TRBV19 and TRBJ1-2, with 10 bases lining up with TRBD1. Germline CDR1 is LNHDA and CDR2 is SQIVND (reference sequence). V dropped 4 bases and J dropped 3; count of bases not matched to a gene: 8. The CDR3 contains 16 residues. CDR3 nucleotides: TGTGCCAGTAGTACCCGGGACAGGGGTTACGACTATGGCTACACCTTC. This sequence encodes CASSTRDRGYDYGYTF.

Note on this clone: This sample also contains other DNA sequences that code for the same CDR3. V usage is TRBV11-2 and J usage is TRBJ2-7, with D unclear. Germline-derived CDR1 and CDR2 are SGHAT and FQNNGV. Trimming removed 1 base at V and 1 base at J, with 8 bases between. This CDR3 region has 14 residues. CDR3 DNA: TGTGCCAGCAGCTTAGGGGCTCGATCCTACGAGCAGTACTTC. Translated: CASSLGARSYEQYF.

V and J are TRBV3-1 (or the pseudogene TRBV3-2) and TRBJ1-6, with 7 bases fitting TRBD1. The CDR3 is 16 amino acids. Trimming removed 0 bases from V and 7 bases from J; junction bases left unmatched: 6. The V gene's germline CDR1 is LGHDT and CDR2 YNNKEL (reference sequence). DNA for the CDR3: TGTGCCAGCAGCCAAGATTCGGGACAGCTAAATTCACCCCTCCACTTT. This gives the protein CASSQDSGQLNSPLHF.

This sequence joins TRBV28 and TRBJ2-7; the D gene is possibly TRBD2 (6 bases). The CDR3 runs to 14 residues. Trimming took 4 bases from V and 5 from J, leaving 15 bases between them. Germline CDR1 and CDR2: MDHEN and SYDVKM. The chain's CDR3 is CASSSSGVRHEQYF. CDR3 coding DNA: TGTGCCAGCAGTTCCTCGGGAGTAAGACACGAGCAGTACTTC.

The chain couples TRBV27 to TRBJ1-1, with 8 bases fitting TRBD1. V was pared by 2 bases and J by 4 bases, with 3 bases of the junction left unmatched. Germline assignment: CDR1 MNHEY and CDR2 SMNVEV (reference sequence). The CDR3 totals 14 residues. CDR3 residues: CASSLNRGTTEAFF. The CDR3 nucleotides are TGTGCCAGCAGTTTAAACAGGGGGACCACTGAAGCTTTCTTT.

CDR3 coding DNA: TGTGCCAGCAGCCCCTCCGGGACAGGGGGCTTGAACACTGAAGCTTTCTTT. It translates to CASSPSGTGGLNTEAFF. The chain couples TRBV7-9 to TRBJ1-1; TRBD1 aligns across 12 bases. This CDR3 is built from 17 residues. CDR1 SEHNR and CDR2 FQNEAQ come from the germline V gene (reference sequence). Trimming cost V 5 bases and J 0 bases; bases outside gene matches: 7.